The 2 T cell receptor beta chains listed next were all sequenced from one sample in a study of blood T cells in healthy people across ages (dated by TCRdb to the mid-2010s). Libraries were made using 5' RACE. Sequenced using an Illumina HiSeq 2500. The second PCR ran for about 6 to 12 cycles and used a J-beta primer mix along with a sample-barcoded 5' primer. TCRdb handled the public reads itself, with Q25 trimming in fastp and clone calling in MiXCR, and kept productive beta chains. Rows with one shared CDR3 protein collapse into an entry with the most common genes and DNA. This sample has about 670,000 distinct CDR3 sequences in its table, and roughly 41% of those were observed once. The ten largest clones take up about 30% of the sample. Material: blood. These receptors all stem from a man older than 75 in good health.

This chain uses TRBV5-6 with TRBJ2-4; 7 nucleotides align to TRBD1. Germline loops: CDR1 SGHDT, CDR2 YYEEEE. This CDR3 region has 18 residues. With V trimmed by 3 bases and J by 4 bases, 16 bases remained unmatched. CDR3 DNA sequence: TGTGCCAGCAGCTACCCACAGGGGCCCGCTGTAGTTAAAAACATTCAGTACTTC. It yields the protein CASSYPQGPAVVKNIQYF.

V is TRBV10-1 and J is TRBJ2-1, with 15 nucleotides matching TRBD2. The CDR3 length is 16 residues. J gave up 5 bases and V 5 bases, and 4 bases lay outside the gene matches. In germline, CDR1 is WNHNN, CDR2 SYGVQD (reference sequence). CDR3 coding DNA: TGCGCCAGCAGTTCCGGACTAGCGGGAGGGAACAATGAGCAGTTCTTC. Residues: CASSSGLAGGNNEQFF.